This TCR beta chain was documented in a study of OX40 agonist ivuxolimab in advanced cancers. Overall study context: Ivuxolimab, which is an agonistic anti-OX40 (CD134) antibody, was administered to the patients. The study gave patients intravenous ivuxolimab at 0.01 to 10 mg/kg every 2 weeks.

V dropped 8 bases and J dropped 2 bases, with 7 bases sitting between them. Germline V CDR1 and CDR2: SEHNR, FQNEAQ (reference sequence). CDR3 length: 12 amino acids. The table came from immunoSEQ multiplex PCR; TCRdb's copy has only in-frame clones and leaves some out. In the table there are some 67,000 clones, about 88% of which are singletons. The V gene is TRBV7-9, the J gene TRBJ1-5; D gene ambiguous. The specimen comprised CD4+ or CD8+ T cells sorted from blood, sampled in a trial of the OX40 agonist ivuxolimab. This TCR derives from an adult with an advanced solid tumor such as melanoma, head and neck, liver or kidney cancer. Written as DNA, the CDR3 is TGTGCCAGCCGGACCGGCAATCAGCCCCAGCATTTT. Protein product: CASRTGNQPQHF.